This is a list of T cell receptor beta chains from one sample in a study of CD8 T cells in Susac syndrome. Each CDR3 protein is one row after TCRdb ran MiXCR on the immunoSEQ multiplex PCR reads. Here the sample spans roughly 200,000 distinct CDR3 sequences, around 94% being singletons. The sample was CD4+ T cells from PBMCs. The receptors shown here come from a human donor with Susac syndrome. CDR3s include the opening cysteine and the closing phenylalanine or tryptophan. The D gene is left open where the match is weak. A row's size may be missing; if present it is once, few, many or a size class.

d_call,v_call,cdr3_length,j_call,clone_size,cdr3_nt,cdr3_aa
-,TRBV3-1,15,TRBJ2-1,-,TGTGCCAGCAGCCAAGAACTCGGACGGGCGGTTGAGCAGTTCTTC,CASSQELGRAVEQFF
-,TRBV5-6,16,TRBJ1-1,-,TGTGCCAGCAGCTTGGGGACGCCACCCCTCGACACTGAAGCTTTCTTT,CASSLGTPPLDTEAFF
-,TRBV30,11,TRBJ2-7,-,TGTGCCTGGAGTCTACAAGACGAGCAGTACTTC,CAWSLQDEQYF
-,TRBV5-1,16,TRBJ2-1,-,TGCGCCAGCAGCTCCCAACTGCTCACTAGAAGCGATGAGCAGTTCTTC,CASSSQLLTRSDEQFF
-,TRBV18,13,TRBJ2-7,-,TGTGCCAGCTCACCATCCGGGACTCTCGAGCAGTACTTC,CASSPSGTLEQYF
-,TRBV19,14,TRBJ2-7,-,TGTGCCAGTAGTACCGGGACACCTTTCTACGAGCAGTACTTC,CASSTGTPFYEQYF
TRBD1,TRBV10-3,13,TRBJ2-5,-,TGTGCCATCAGGGGGACAGGGGGAGAGACCCAGTACTTC,CAIRGTGGETQYF
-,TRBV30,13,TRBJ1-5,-,TGTGCCTGGAGTGGACGGGAGGATCAGCCCCAGCATTTT,CAWSGREDQPQHF
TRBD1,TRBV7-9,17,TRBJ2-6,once,TGTGCCAGCAGCCGGCACAGGGGGCGGGATTTAAGCAACGTCCTGACTTTC,CASSRHRGRDLSNVLTF
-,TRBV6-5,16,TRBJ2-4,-,TGTGCCAGCAGTTACACGAGTCTGGGGCCCAAAAACATTCAGTACTTC,CASSYTSLGPKNIQYF
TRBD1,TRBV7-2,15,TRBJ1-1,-,TGTGCCAGCAGCTCGTCGACAGGGGGCTGGACTGAAGCTTTCTTT,CASSSSTGGWTEAFF
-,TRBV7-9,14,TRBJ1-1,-,TGTGCCAGCCTCCGGGGGGGCCGGAGCACTGAAGCTTTCTTT,CASLRGGRSTEAFF
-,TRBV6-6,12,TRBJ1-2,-,TGTGCCATCTCCGAACAGGGACGAGGCTACACCTTC,CAISEQGRGYTF
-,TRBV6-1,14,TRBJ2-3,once,TGTGCCAGCAGTGAAGTTGGCCGGGCAGATACGCAGTATTTT,CASSEVGRADTQYF
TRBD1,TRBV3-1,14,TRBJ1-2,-,TGTGCCAGCAGTGACGACAGGGGGGACTATGGCTACACCTTC,CASSDDRGDYGYTF
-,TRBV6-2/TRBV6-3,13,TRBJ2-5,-,TGTGCCACCTCCCGGGACGATAAAGAGACCCAGTACTTC,CATSRDDKETQYF
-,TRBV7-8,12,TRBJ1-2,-,TGTGCCAGCAGCTTAAGGCAGGGTGGCTACACCTTC,CASSLRQGGYTF
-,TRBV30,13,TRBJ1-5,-,TGTGCCTGGAGTCTAGGGACACTGCAGCCCCAGCATTTT,CAWSLGTLQPQHF
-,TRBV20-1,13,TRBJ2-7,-,TGCAGTGCTAGAGACGGGTCAGACTACGAGCAGTACTTC,CSARDGSDYEQYF
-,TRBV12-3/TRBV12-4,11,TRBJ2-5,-,TGTGCCAGCCGCCTGGCAGAGACCCAGTACTTC,CASRLAETQYF
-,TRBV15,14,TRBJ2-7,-,TGTGCCACCAGCAGAGTAGGTGGAACTGACGAGCAGTACTTC,CATSRVGGTDEQYF
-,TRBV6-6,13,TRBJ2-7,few,TGTGCCAGCAGCAAACAGGATTCCTACGAGCAGTACTTC,CASSKQDSYEQYF
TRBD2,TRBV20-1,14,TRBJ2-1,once,TGCAGTGCTTGCGGGGGAAATCTCTACAATGAGCAGTTCTTC,CSACGGNLYNEQFF
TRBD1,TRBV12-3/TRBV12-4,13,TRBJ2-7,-,TGTGCCAGCAGTCCACAGGGGGTCGGAGAGCAGTACTTC,CASSPQGVGEQYF
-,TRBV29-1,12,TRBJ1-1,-,TGCAGCGTTGCCGGCGGTAACACTGAAGCTTTCTTT,CSVAGGNTEAFF
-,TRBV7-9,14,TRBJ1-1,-,TGTGCCAGCAGCTTAGGGGGTTTGAGCACTGAAGCTTTCTTT,CASSLGGLSTEAFF
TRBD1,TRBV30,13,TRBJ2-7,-,TGTGCCTGGAGCCAGGGGGCGGGCCACGAGCAGTACTTC,CAWSQGAGHEQYF
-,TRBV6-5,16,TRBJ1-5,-,TGTGCCAGCAGTTACTCGAAAAGGACAGACAATCAGCCCCAGCATTTT,CASSYSKRTDNQPQHF
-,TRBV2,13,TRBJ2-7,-,TGTGCCAGCAGGCGCTTTTTCAGACAGCCCCAGTACTTC,CASRRFFRQPQYF
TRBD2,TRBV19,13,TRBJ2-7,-,TGTGCCACCACACGGGGGGACTCCTACGAGCAGTACTTC,CATTRGDSYEQYF
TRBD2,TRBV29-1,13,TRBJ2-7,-,TGCAGCGTTGTGGCGGGAGGGTTTTTAGAGCAGTACTTC,CSVVAGGFLEQYF
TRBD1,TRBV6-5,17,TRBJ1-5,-,TGTGCCAGCAGTTACGGGCTGGGGGGACAGGGCCATCAGCCCCAGCATTTT,CASSYGLGGQGHQPQHF
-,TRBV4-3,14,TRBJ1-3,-,TGCGCCAGCAGCCAAGATACCAGTAGAAACACCATATATTTT,CASSQDTSRNTIYF
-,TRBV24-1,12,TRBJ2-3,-,TGTGCCACAAGACAGTTCACAGATACGCAGTATTTT,CATRQFTDTQYF
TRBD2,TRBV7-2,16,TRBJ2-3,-,TGTGCCAGCAGCTTAAGTGCTAGCGGGAGCACAGATACGCAGTATTTT,CASSLSASGSTDTQYF
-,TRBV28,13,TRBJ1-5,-,TGTGCCAGCAAAGAGGGATTTAATCAGCCCCAGCATTTT,CASKEGFNQPQHF
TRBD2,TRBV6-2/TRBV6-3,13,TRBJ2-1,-,TGTGCCAGCCAGCGGGGGGGCTCCAATGAGCAGTTCTTC,CASQRGGSNEQFF